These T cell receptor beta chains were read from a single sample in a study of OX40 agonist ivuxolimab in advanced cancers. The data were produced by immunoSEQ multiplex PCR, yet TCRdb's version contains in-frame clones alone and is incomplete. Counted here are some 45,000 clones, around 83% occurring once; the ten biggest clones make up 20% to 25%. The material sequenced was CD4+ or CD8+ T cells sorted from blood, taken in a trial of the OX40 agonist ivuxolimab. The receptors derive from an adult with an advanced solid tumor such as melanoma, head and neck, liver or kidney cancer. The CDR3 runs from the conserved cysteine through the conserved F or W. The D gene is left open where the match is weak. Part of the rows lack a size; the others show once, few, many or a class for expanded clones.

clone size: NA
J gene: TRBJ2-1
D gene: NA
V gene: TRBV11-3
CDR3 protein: CASSLHAWGGNNEQFF
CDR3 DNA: TGTGCCAGCAGCCTCCATGCTTGGGGCGGAAACAATGAGCAGTTCTTC

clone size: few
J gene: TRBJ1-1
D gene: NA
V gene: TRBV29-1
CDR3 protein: CSVVRGGNTEAFF
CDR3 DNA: TGCAGCGTTGTCCGGGGAGGAAACACTGAAGCTTTCTTT

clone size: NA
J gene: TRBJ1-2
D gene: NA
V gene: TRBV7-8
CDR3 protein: CASSLAPGYPYGYTF
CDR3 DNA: TGTGCCAGCAGCTTAGCTCCAGGGTACCCCTATGGCTACACCTTC

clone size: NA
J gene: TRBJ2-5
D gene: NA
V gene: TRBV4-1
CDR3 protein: CASSRHQRGETQYF
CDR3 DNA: TGCGCCAGCAGCCGGCACCAAAGAGGCGAGACCCAGTACTTC

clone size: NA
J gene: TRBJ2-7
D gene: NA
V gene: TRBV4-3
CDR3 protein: CASSQGQDSSYEQYF
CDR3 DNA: TGCGCCAGCAGCCAAGGTCAGGACAGCTCCTACGAGCAGTACTTC

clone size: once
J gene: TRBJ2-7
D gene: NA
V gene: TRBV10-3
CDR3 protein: CAISESLTGEQYF
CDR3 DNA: TGTGCCATCAGTGAGTCGCTAACAGGGGAGCAGTACTTC

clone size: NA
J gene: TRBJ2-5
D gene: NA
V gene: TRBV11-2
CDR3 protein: CASSRDQETQYF
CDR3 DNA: TGTGCCAGCAGCCGGGATCAAGAGACCCAGTACTTC

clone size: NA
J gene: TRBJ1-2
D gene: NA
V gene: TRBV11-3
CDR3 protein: CASSPYGGDYYGYTF
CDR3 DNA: TGTGCCAGCAGCCCCTATGGGGGGGACTACTATGGCTACACCTTC

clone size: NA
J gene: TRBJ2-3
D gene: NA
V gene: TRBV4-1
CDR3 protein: CASSQDREQFTDTQYF
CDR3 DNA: TGCGCCAGCAGCCAAGATCGAGAACAGTTCACAGATACGCAGTATTTT

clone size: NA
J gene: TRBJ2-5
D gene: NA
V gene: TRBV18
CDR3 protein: CASSPQGDSETQYF
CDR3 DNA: TGTGCCAGCTCACCACAGGGGGACTCAGAGACCCAGTACTTC

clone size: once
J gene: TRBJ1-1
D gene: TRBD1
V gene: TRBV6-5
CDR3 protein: CASSYGTGIAFF
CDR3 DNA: TGTGCCAGCAGTTACGGGACAGGGATTGCTTTCTTT

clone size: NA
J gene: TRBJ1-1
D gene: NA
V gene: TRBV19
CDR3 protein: CASSIGTGLPEAFF
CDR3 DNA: TGTGCCAGTAGTATAGGGACCGGTTTGCCTGAAGCTTTCTTT

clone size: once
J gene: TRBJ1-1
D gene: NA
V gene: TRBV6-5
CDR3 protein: CASSRDGFMNTEAFF
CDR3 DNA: TGTGCCAGCAGCCGTGACGGATTCATGAACACTGAAGCTTTCTTT

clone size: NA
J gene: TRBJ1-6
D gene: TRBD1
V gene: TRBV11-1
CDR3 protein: CASSYRGLDSPLHF
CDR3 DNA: TGTGCCAGCAGCTACAGGGGTTTGGACTCACCCCTCCACTTT

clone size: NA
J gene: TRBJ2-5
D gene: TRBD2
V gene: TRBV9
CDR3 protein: CASSGAGLAGWETQYF
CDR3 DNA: TGTGCCAGCAGCGGGGCGGGACTAGCGGGGTGGGAGACCCAGTACTTC

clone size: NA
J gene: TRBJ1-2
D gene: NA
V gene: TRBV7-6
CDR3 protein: CASSLDPGDYGYTF
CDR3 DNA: TGTGCCAGCAGCTTAGATCCGGGTGACTATGGCTACACCTTC

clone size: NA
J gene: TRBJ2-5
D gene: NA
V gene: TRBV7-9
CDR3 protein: CASRTGWETQYF
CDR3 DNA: TGTGCCAGCCGTACAGGGTGGGAGACCCAGTACTTC

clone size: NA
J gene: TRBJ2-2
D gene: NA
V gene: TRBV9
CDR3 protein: CASSSPGAGELFF
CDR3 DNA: TGTGCCAGCAGCTCCCCCGGAGCCGGGGAGCTGTTTTTT

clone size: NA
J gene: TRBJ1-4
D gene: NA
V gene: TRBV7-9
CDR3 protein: CASSTGGGAKKLFF
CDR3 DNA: TGTGCCAGCAGCACCGGAGGGGGGGCGAAAAAACTGTTTTTT

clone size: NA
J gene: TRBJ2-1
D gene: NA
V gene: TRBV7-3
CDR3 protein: CASSFSSYNEQFF
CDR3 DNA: TGTGCCAGCAGCTTCAGCTCCTACAATGAGCAGTTCTTC

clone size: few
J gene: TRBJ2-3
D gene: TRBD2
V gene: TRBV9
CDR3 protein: CASSRLAAPTDTQYF
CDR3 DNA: TGTGCCAGCAGCCGACTAGCGGCCCCCACAGATACGCAGTATTTT

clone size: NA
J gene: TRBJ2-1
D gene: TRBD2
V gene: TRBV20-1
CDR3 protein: CSVGLAPEQFF
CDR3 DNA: TGCAGTGTCGGACTAGCGCCTGAGCAGTTCTTC

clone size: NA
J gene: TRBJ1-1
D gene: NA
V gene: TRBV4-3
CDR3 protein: CASSQDEGPPTSEAFF
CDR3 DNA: TGCGCCAGCAGCCAAGATGAAGGGCCCCCAACCTCGGAAGCTTTCTTT

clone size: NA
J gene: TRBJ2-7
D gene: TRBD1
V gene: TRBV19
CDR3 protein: CASSIRGQYEQYF
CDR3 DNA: TGTGCCAGTAGTATAAGGGGACAGTACGAGCAGTACTTC